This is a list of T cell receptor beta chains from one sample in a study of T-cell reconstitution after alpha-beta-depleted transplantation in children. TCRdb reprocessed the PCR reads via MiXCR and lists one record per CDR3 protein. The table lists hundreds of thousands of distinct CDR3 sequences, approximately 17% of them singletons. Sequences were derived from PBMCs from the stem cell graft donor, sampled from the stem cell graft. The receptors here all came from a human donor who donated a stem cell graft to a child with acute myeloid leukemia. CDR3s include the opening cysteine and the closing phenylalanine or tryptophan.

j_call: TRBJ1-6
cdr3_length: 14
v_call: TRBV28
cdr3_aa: CASSIPQALAPLHF

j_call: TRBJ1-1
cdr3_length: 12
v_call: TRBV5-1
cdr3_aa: CASSASAPEAFF

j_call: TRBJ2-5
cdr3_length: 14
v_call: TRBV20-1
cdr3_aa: CSAPGRGFQETQYF

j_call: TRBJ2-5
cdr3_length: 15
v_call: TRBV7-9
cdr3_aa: CASSSGTGEQETQYF

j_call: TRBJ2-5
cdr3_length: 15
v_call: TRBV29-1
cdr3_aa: CSVGNEFGVQETQYF

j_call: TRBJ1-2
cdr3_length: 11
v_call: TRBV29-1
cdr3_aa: CSVDLMNGYTF

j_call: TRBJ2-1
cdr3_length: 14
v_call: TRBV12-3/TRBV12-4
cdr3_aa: CASSPRLAGGRQFF

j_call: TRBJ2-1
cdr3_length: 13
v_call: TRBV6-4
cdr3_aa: CASSDSRRQGIFF

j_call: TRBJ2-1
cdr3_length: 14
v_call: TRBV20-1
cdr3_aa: CSAPGQGHYNEQFF

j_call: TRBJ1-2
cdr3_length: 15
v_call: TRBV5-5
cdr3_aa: CASSLVAGNDYGYTF

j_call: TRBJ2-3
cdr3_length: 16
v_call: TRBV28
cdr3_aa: CATTTVRTSGPYTQYF

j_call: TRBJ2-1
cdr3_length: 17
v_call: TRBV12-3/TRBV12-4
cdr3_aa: CASSPSGESPKRNEQFF

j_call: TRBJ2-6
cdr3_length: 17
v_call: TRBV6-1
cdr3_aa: CASSVRQDDSGANVLTF

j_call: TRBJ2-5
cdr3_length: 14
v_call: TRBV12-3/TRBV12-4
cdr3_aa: CASIARDTDATQYF

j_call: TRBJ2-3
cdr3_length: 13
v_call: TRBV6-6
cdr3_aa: CAVSGGRTDTQYF

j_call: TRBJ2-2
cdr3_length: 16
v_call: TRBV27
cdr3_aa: CASSLSPRGNTGELFF

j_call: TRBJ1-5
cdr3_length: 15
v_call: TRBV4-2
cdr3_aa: CASSQGGTSNQPQHF

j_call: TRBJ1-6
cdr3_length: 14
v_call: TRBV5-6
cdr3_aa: CASSPDRRNSPLHF

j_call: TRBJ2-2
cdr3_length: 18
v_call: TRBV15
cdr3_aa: CATREGPVTGSFGGELFF

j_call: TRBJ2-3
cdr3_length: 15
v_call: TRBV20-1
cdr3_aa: CSARDPATSTDTQYF

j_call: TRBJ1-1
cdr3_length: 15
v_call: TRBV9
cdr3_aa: CASSAGWGQNTEAFF

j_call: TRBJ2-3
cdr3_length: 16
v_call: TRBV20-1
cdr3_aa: CSASGGLETSTDTQYF

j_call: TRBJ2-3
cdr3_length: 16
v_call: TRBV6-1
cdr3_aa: CASNGLGDPGTDTQYF

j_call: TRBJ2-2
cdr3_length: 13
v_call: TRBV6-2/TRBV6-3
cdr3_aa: CASILRVGGELFF

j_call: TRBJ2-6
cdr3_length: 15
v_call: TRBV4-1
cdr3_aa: CASSQDLSGANVLTF

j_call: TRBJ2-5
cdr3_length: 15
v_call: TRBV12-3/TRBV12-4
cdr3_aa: CASSYSRLRQETQYF

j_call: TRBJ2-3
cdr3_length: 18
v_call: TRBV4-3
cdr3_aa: CASSLSTFPSGVTDTQYF

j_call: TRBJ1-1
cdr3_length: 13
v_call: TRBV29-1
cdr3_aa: CSVDKQGVPEAFF

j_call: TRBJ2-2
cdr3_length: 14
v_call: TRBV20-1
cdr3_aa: CSAGVTGTNGELFF

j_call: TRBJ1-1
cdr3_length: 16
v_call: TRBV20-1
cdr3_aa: CSARTIQGGMNTEAFF

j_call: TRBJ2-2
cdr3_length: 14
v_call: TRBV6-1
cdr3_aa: CASSEGRHTGELFF

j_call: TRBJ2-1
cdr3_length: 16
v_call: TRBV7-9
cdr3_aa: CASSLVGAAAYNEQFF

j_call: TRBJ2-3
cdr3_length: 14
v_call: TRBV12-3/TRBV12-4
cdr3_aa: CASSSVQGTDTQYF

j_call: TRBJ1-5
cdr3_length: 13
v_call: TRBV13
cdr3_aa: CASTLRGNQPQHF

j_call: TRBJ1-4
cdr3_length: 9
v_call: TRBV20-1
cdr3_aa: CRFNEKLFF

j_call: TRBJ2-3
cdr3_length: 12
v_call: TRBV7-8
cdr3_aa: CASGEGADTQYF

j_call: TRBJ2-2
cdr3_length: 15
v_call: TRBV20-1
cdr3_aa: CSAPLMPANTGELFF

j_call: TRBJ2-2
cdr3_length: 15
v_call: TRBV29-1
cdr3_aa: CSVEMGRGGDGELFF

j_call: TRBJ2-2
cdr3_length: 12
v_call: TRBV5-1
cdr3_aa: CASSDGGGELFF

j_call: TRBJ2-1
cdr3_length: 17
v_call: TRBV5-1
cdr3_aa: CASSLRRGGQDNNEQFF